A selection of T cell receptor beta chains follows, all from one sample in a study of cytomegalovirus exposure and HLA in healthy donors. Assay used: immunoSEQ multiplex PCR; TCRdb lists only in-frame clones, some missing. Of 200,000 to 250,000 clones detected, 65% to 85% appear once; the ten largest clones hold 1.5% to 2%. The sequencing input was PBMCs. These receptors were obtained from a man aged 45 to 65 in good health and CMV-seronegative. CDR3s include the opening cysteine and the closing phenylalanine or tryptophan. Fields, in order: clone size, J gene, V gene, D gene, CDR3 protein, CDR3 DNA. D genes are given only for firm matches. Not all rows give a size; the values are once, few, many and, for expanded clones, a class.

. | TRBJ2-7 | TRBV28 | TRBD2 | CASTSSGRGYEQYF | TGTGCCAGCACCTCTAGCGGTAGGGGCTACGAGCAGTACTTC
. | TRBJ2-2 | TRBV9 | TRBD2 | CASSVPWGGERESTGELFF | TGTGCCAGCAGCGTCCCCTGGGGGGGAGAGCGGGAGAGCACCGGGGAGCTGTTTTTT
. | TRBJ2-1 | TRBV9 | . | CASSVLGLSAAVPSYNEQFF | TGTGCCAGCAGCGTACTCGGACTAAGCGCTGCGGTCCCCTCCTACAATGAGCAGTTCTTC
few | TRBJ1-1 | TRBV19 | TRBD1 | CAVNTGGNTEAFF | TGTGCCGTTAACACAGGGGGGAACACTGAAGCTTTCTTT
once | TRBJ2-1 | TRBV30 | . | CAWSGTRGGSYNEQFF | TGTGCCTGGAGTGGCACAAGGGGGGGCTCCTACAATGAGCAGTTCTTC
once | TRBJ2-7 | TRBV6-5 | . | CASKPRASSKGEQYF | TGTGCCAGCAAGCCCCGGGCTAGCTCGAAGGGCGAGCAGTACTTC
. | TRBJ1-2 | TRBV11-2 | . | CASSGGLQGPNYGYTF | TGTGCCAGCAGCGGGGGTCTACAGGGTCCTAACTATGGCTACACCTTC
. | TRBJ2-7 | TRBV7-8 | TRBD1 | CASSLRDRGVYEQYF | TGTGCCAGCAGCCTCCGGGACAGGGGTGTGTACGAGCAGTACTTC
. | TRBJ2-1 | TRBV19 | . | CATSGGSYNEQFF | TGTGCCACCTCCGGGGGCTCCTACAATGAGCAGTTCTTC
. | TRBJ2-1 | TRBV15 | TRBD2 | CATLTSGRGGEQFF | TGTGCCACCTTGACTAGCGGGAGAGGGGGTGAGCAGTTCTTC
. | TRBJ2-7 | TRBV6-5 | . | CASRRTVTSYEQYF | TGTGCCAGCAGACGTACGGTTACCTCCTACGAGCAGTACTTC
. | TRBJ1-5 | TRBV9 | . | CASSASGGGNQPQHF | TGTGCCAGCAGCGCCTCTGGGGGGGGCAATCAGCCCCAGCATTTT
. | TRBJ1-3 | TRBV4-1 | TRBD1 | CASSQRGQANSGNTIYF | TGCGCCAGCAGCCAACGTGGACAGGCCAACTCTGGAAACACCATATATTTT
. | TRBJ2-5 | TRBV27 | TRBD2 | CASSHLSGRARETQYF | TGTGCCAGCAGTCACCTTAGCGGGAGGGCCAGGGAGACCCAGTACTTC
. | TRBJ2-6 | TRBV5-1 | TRBD1 | CASSLQGTAFSGANVLTF | TGCGCCAGCAGCCTCCAAGGGACAGCGTTCTCTGGGGCCAACGTCCTGACTTTC
. | TRBJ1-1 | TRBV18 | . | CASSVESMNTEAFF | TGTGCCAGCTCAGTAGAGAGTATGAACACTGAAGCTTTCTTT
few | TRBJ2-7 | TRBV5-1 | . | CASSLSVFYEQYF | TGCGCCAGCAGCCTTAGCGTGTTCTACGAGCAGTACTTC
. | TRBJ2-5 | TRBV30 | . | CAWKSSSETQYF | TGTGCCTGGAAATCCTCGTCGGAGACCCAGTACTTC
. | TRBJ1-1 | TRBV5-1 | TRBD1 | CASSGTTGGRTEAFF | TGCGCCAGCAGCGGAACGACAGGGGGAAGGACTGAAGCTTTCTTT
. | TRBJ2-2 | TRBV5-4 | . | CASSLGRTAGELFF | TGTGCCAGCAGCTTGGGGAGGACAGCCGGGGAGCTGTTTTTT
once | TRBJ2-1 | TRBV11-2 | . | CASSLVGVGNNEQFF | TGTGCCAGCAGCTTAGTAGGGGTAGGGAACAATGAGCAGTTCTTC
. | TRBJ2-7 | TRBV5-1 | TRBD1 | CASSLVRTGSSYEQYF | TGCGCCAGCAGCTTGGTTCGGACAGGAAGCTCCTACGAGCAGTACTTC
. | TRBJ2-7 | TRBV4-1 | . | CASSHSQGYEQYF | TGCGCCAGCAGCCACAGCCAGGGATACGAGCAGTACTTC
. | TRBJ2-1 | TRBV19 | TRBD2 | CASGLAGSYNEQFF | TGTGCCAGTGGTCTAGCGGGATCCTACAATGAGCAGTTCTTC
. | TRBJ2-1 | TRBV19 | . | CASRLGGSYNEQFF | TGTGCCAGTAGGCTGGGAGGATCCTACAATGAGCAGTTCTTC
. | TRBJ1-2 | TRBV6-5 | TRBD1 | CASSYSYRGIYGYTF | TGTGCCAGCAGTTACTCATACAGGGGAATCTATGGCTACACCTTC
. | TRBJ1-5 | TRBV7-9 | . | CASSSQGGSNQPQHF | TGTGCCAGCAGCTCACAGGGTGGGAGCAATCAGCCCCAGCATTTT
once | TRBJ2-1 | TRBV27 | TRBD2 | CASKLAQLYGNEQFF | TGTGCCAGCAAACTAGCGCAACTTTATGGGAATGAGCAGTTCTTC
. | TRBJ2-5 | TRBV27 | . | CASSIEGETQYF | TGTGCCAGCAGTATCGAGGGAGAGACCCAGTACTTC
. | TRBJ2-5 | TRBV18 | . | CAGSPREEGTQYF | TGTGCCGGCTCACCAAGGGAAGAGGGGACCCAGTACTTC
. | TRBJ1-2 | TRBV28 | . | CASSLSPAPGGYTF | TGTGCCAGCAGTTTATCCCCGGCCCCAGGTGGCTACACCTTC
. | TRBJ2-7 | TRBV28 | TRBD2 | CASRRGGSNAYEQYF | TGTGCCAGCAGGCGGGGCGGGAGTAACGCCTACGAGCAGTACTTC
. | TRBJ2-7 | TRBV9 | . | CASSPSPGISYEQHF | TGTGCCAGCAGCCCTTCCCCCGGGATCTCCTACGAGCAGCACTTC
. | TRBJ2-7 | TRBV6-1 | . | CASRLGVAYEQYF | TGTGCCAGCAGGTTGGGAGTCGCCTACGAGCAGTACTTC
. | TRBJ1-2 | TRBV4-2 | . | CASSQRTAADGYTF | TGTGCCAGCAGCCAAAGGACCGCAGCGGATGGCTACACCTTC
. | TRBJ2-7 | TRBV14 | TRBD1 | CASSQRQGAHEQYF | TGTGCCAGCAGCCAAAGGCAGGGGGCCCACGAGCAGTACTTC
few | TRBJ2-7 | TRBV5-4 | . | CASSPMALGAYEQYF | TGTGCCAGCAGCCCAATGGCGCTAGGAGCTTACGAGCAGTACTTC
. | TRBJ2-5 | TRBV27 | . | CASSLEESGTQYF | TGTGCCAGCAGTTTGGAGGAGTCGGGGACCCAGTACTTC
. | TRBJ2-7 | TRBV4-1 | . | CASSPTPGSYEQYF | TGCGCCAGCAGCCCAACTCCGGGTTCCTACGAGCAGTACTTC
few | TRBJ1-1 | TRBV7-2 | . | CASSLHQDARGAFF | TGTGCCAGCAGCCTCCACCAGGATGCCCGTGGAGCTTTCTTT
. | TRBJ2-7 | TRBV18 | . | CASSPGGAGNYEQYF | TGTGCCAGCTCACCCGGCGGGGCAGGGAATTACGAGCAGTACTTC